This record covers a single T cell receptor beta chain. Its antigen is not identified. The sample belongs to a study of blood T cells in healthy people across ages. PCR was performed a second time for roughly 7 to 12 cycles using a sample-barcoded 5' primer and a J-beta primer mix. TCRdb re-analysed the 5' RACE reads in MiXCR, keeping a single row per CDR3 protein. This sample yields 910,000 or so distinct CDR3 sequences, of which 51% are seen a single time; about a fifth belongs to the top ten. The germline V and J ends were trimmed by 7 bases and 2 bases, with 18 bases remaining between them. The germline gives CDR1 SQVTM, CDR2 ANQGSEA. The CDR3 spans 15 residues. General observations from the study: When set beside aged donors, long-lived donors presented more naive CD4+ cells and higher diversity.

The sample consisted of blood. The chain uses TRBV29-1 and TRBJ2-1, with D perhaps TRBD1 (5 bases). The TCR sequence derives from a woman in her fifties or sixties in good health. CDR3 sequence: CSGHLTGSPYNEQFF. In nucleotides, the CDR3 is TGCAGCGGTCACCTTACAGGAAGCCCCTACAATGAGCAGTTCTTC.